This TCR beta chain was profiled in a study of blood T cell repertoires in COVID-19. For the study at large: T cells, B-cell-depleted T cells, or PBMCs provided the cDNA or gDNA that served as material.

Per the original data handling: Reference gene primer amplification yielded estimated nucleated cell counts. Profiled with immunoSEQ multiplex PCR; TCRdb holds only in-frame clones, not every one. That table supplies the V and J calls and clone size; D and trimming were determined from the DNA. The sample holds approximately 170,000 clones; around 84% are singletons and the top ten take approximately 18%. Germline-derived CDR1 and CDR2 are SGHRS and YFSETQ. CDR3 length: 14 amino acids. Between the trimmed V and J ends, which lost 1 base and 1 base, there was a span of 8 bases. The receptor's source is a woman older than 75 with acute or convalescent COVID-19. This rearrangement joins TRBV5-1 to TRBJ1-2; D is uncertain. The sequenced sample was peripheral blood. The CDR3 spells CASSLSGLNYGYTF. The CDR3, as DNA: TGCGCCAGCAGCTTGAGCGGGCTTAACTATGGCTACACCTTC.